These T cell receptor beta chains were read from a single sample in a study of blood T cell repertoires in COVID-19. Produced via immunoSEQ multiplex PCR; TCRdb's table is partial and in-frame only. The top ten clones hold 4% to 4.5% of a sample with approximately 270,000 clones, approximately 85% of them seen once. The specimen sequenced was PBMCs or T cells enriched from blood (not recorded which). The receptor set was obtained from a woman aged 30 to 39 who had recovered from COVID-19. CDR3s include the opening cysteine and the closing phenylalanine or tryptophan. The D gene is left open where the match is weak. Clone size is stated in some rows and not others, as once, few, many or a class when expanded.

>TRBD1|.|TRBV5-8|TRBJ1-6|14
TGTGCCAGCAGCACCGGAGGGGGCTATTCACCCCTCCACTTT
CASSTGGGYSPLHF
>TRBD2|.|TRBV28|TRBJ2-3|14
TGTGTAGTGTGGACTAGCGGGACTTCGGGGACGCAGTATTTT
CVVWTSGTSGTQYF
>TRBD2|.|TRBV20-1|TRBJ2-2|15
TGCAGTGCTAGTGGGCGGGAGGGAGGCACCGGGGAGCTGTTTTTT
CSASGREGGTGELFF
>.|once|TRBV20-1|TRBJ2-3|14
TGCAGTGCTAGTCCCGGGGTGAGGGCAGATACGCAGTATTTT
CSASPGVRADTQYF
>.|.|TRBV30|TRBJ1-5|14
TGTGCCTGGAGCTCCTGGGAGGGGAATCAGCCCCAGCATTTT
CAWSSWEGNQPQHF
>.|few|TRBV19|TRBJ2-7|15
TGTGCCAGTAGTATGCTGTCGGGGAGATCCTACGAGCAGTACTTC
CASSMLSGRSYEQYF
>.|.|TRBV5-1|TRBJ1-2|13
TGCGCCAGCAGGATAGGGGAAAGGGGTGGCTACACCTTC
CASRIGERGGYTF
>.|.|TRBV7-9|TRBJ1-1|14
TGTGCCAGCAGCCTCCAGGGCATGAACACTGAAGCTTTCTTT
CASSLQGMNTEAFF
>.|few|TRBV7-8|TRBJ2-7|15
TGTGCCAGCAGCTTAGTCCCGCGTCTGCGCTACGAGCAGTACTTC
CASSLVPRLRYEQYF
>.|.|TRBV7-3|TRBJ2-1|13
TGTGCCAGCAGCCAGGACAACCACAATGAGCAGTTCTTC
CASSQDNHNEQFF
>TRBD1|.|TRBV28|TRBJ1-2|15
TGTGCCAGCAGTTCGGGACAGGGGAATAACTATGGCTACACCTTC
CASSSGQGNNYGYTF
>.|.|TRBV9|TRBJ2-1|14
TGTGCCAGCAGCGTAGGTGGGGGGTCCGGTGAGCAGTTCTTC
CASSVGGGSGEQFF
>.|.|TRBV7-9|TRBJ1-2|16
TGTGCCAGCAGCTCTGGCTACAGCTACGTTGGCTATGGCTACACCTTC
CASSSGYSYVGYGYTF
>TRBD1|.|TRBV10-3|TRBJ1-1|15
TGTGCCATCAGAGAAGGGACAGGGAAGAACACTGAAGCTTTCTTT
CAIREGTGKNTEAFF
>TRBD1|.|TRBV29-1|TRBJ1-5|14
TGCAGCGTTAAGGACAGGGAGGGCAATCAGCCCCAGCATTTT
CSVKDREGNQPQHF
>.|.|TRBV30|TRBJ1-2|12
TGTGCCTGGAATGTAGCTTCCTATGGCTACACCTTC
CAWNVASYGYTF
>.|few|TRBV28|TRBJ1-6|13
TGTGCCAGCAGCCGGGTAAATAATTCACCCCTCCACTTT
CASSRVNNSPLHF
>.|.|TRBV24-1|TRBJ1-2|14
TGTGCCACCAGTGAGCCAGGGTATAGCTATGGCTACACCTTC
CATSEPGYSYGYTF
>.|.|TRBV5-4|TRBJ2-3|15
TGTGCCAGCAGCCCCCCAAGGGGTAGCACAGATACGCAGTATTTT
CASSPPRGSTDTQYF
>.|once|TRBV6-1|TRBJ1-2|14
TGTGCCAGCAGTGAAGCAATCGCCAGCTATGGCTACACCTTC
CASSEAIASYGYTF
>.|.|TRBV20-1|TRBJ2-7|11
TGCAGTGCTAGAGTGAGGGAATCACAGTACTTC
CSARVRESQYF
>.|.|TRBV18|TRBJ2-7|13
TGTGCCAGCAGAGAGGACAAAACCTACGAGCAGTACTTC
CASREDKTYEQYF
>.|.|TRBV28|TRBJ1-2|13
TGTGCCAGCAGTATGACGGAGACCTATGGCTACACCTTC
CASSMTETYGYTF
>.|once|TRBV7-3|TRBJ1-1|13
TGTGCCAGCAGCTGGCGCGGGAACACTGAAGCTTTCTTT
CASSWRGNTEAFF
>TRBD2|.|TRBV27|TRBJ2-3|15
TGTGCCAGCAGTAGCGTTAGCGGGAGGTCAGATACGCAGTATTTT
CASSSVSGRSDTQYF
>.|.|TRBV6-6|TRBJ2-3|16
TGTGCCAGCAGTTACTCGAAACGGGGTGGCACAGATACGCAGTATTTT
CASSYSKRGGTDTQYF
>.|once|TRBV4-1|TRBJ1-5|16
TGCGCCAGCAGCCAAGAATTTGAGAGTTACAATCAGCCCCAGCATTTT
CASSQEFESYNQPQHF
>TRBD1|few|TRBV24-1|TRBJ1-3|20
TGTGCCACCAGTGAAACCGGGACAGGTAACTTTTGGCTTTCTGGAAACACCATATATTTT
CATSETGTGNFWLSGNTIYF
>TRBD1|.|TRBV6-5|TRBJ1-6|14
TGTGCCAGTGAGTCCGGGACAGGGTTTTCACCCCTCCACTTT
CASESGTGFSPLHF
>.|once|TRBV24-1|TRBJ2-2|12
TGTGCCACCAGTGCCTACACCGGGGAGCTGTTTTTT
CATSAYTGELFF
>TRBD1|.|TRBV5-4|TRBJ1-1|14
TGTGCCAGCAGCTCGGACAGGGGATATACTGAAGCTTTCTTT
CASSSDRGYTEAFF
>.|.|TRBV5-8|TRBJ1-2|14
TGTGCCAGCAGCTTGGGGGCAGGGAACTATGGCTACACCTTC
CASSLGAGNYGYTF
>TRBD1|once|TRBV14|TRBJ1-1|16
TGTGCCAGCAGCCAAGTGGGACAGGGAGCTCGGACTGAAGCTTTCTTT
CASSQVGQGARTEAFF
>TRBD2|.|TRBV6-2/TRBV6-3|TRBJ2-3|16
TGTGCCAGCAGTCTCCGGGTAGCGGGAGGCACAGATACGCAGTATTTT
CASSLRVAGGTDTQYF
>TRBD1|.|TRBV27|TRBJ2-2|16
TGTGCCAGCAGTTTAACCGGGACAGGGATCACCGGGGAGCTGTTTTTT
CASSLTGTGITGELFF
>.|.|TRBV10-3|TRBJ1-1|12
TGTGCCATCACCGATAGGAACACTGAAGCTTTCTTT
CAITDRNTEAFF
>.|.|TRBV21-1|TRBJ1-6|15
TGTGCCAGCTGGGACAGGGGAAAATATAATTCACCCCTCCACTTT
CASWDRGKYNSPLHF
>TRBD2|few|TRBV5-1|TRBJ2-1|11
TGCGCCAGCAGCTTAGGACTAGCGCGAATCTTC
CASSLGLARIF
>.|.|TRBV11-2|TRBJ2-5|13
TGTGCCAGCAGCTTAGCGGGACTGGAGACCCAGTACTTC
CASSLAGLETQYF
>TRBD1|.|TRBV7-6|TRBJ1-1|15
TGTGCCAGCAGCTTAAGGGACAGGGGGGAGACTGAAGCTTTCTTT
CASSLRDRGETEAFF
>.|.|TRBV6-5|TRBJ1-6|13
TGTGCCAGCAACGGACAGAGAAATTCACCCCTCCACTTT
CASNGQRNSPLHF
>TRBD1|.|TRBV6-5|TRBJ1-6|15
TGTGCCAGCAGCGGACAGGTGGTGGTGGATTCACCCCTCCACTTT
CASSGQVVVDSPLHF